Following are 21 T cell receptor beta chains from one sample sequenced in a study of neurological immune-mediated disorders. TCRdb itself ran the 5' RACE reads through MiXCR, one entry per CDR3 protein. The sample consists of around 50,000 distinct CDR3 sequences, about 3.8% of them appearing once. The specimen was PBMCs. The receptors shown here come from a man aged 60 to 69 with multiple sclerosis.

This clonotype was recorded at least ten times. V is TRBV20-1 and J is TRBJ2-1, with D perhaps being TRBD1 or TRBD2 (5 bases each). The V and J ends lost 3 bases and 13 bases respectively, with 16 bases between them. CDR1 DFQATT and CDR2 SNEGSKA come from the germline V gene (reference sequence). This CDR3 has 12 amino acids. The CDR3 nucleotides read TGCAGTGCTAGCCTCGGGGCCGAAGGTCAGTTCTTC. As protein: CSASLGAEGQFF.

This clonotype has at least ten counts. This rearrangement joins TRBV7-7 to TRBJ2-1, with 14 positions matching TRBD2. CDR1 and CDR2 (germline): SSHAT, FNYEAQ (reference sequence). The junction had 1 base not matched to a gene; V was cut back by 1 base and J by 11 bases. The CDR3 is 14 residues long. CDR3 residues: CASSLGTSGGKQFF. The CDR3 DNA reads TGTGCCAGCAGCTTAGGGACTAGCGGGGGGAAGCAGTTCTTC. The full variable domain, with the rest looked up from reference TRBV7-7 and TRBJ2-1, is GAGVSQSPRYKVTKRGQDVTLRCDPISSHATLYWYQQALGQGPEFLTYFNYEAQPDKSGLPSDRFSAERPEGSISTLTIQRTEQRDSAMYRCASSLGTSGGKQFFGPGTRLTVL.

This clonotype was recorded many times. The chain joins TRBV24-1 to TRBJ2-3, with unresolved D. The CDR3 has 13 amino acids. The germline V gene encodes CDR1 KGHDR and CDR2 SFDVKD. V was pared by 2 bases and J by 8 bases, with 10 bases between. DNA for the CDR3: TGTGCCACCAGTGATTCAGGCTCGCCTACGCAGTATTTT. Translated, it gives CATSDSGSPTQYF.

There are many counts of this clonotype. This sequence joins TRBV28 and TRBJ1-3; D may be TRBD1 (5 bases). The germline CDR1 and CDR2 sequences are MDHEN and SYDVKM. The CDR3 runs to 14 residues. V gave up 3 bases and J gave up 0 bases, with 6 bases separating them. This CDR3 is CASSLTASGNTIYF. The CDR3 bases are TGTGCCAGCAGTTTGACAGCCTCTGGAAACACCATATATTTT.

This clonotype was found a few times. The CDR3 loop reads CASSPTGFNTEAFF. The DNA of the CDR3 is TGTGCCAGCAGCCCAACAGGTTTTAACACTGAAGCTTTCTTT. V usage is TRBV7-9 and J usage is TRBJ1-1; a weak D match, TRBD1 (5 bases). This CDR3 is 14 amino acids long. V was cut by 5 bases and J by 2 bases, with 12 bases left in between. CDR1 is SEHNR and CDR2 is FQNEAQ in the germline V gene (reference sequence).

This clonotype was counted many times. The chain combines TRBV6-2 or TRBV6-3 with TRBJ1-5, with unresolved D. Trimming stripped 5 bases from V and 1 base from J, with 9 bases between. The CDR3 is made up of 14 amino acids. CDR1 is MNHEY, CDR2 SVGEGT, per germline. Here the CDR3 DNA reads TGTGCCAGCAGTCCGTTGGAAAGCAATCAGCCCCAGCATTTT. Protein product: CASSPLESNQPQHF.

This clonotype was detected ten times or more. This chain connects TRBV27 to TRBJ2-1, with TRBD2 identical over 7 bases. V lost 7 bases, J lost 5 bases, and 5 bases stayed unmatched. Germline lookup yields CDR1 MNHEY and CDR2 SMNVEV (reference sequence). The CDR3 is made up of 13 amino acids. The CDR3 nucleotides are TGTGCCAGCATGGCGGGGGTAAACAATGAGCAGTTCTTC. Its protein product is CASMAGVNNEQFF.

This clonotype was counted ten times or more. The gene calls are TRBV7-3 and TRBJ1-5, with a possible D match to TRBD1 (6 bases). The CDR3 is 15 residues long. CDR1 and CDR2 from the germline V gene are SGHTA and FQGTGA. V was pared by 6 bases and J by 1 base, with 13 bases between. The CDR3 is CASRRRGGSNQPQHF. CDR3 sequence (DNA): TGTGCCAGCAGAAGGAGGGGGGGAAGCAATCAGCCCCAGCATTTT.

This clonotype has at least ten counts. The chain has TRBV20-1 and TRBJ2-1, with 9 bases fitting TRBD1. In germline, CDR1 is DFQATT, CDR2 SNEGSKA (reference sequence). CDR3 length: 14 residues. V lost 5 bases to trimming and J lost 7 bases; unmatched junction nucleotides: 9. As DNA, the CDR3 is TGCAGTGCTGCGTCCGGGACAGGGAGGAATGAGCAGTTCTTC. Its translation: CSAASGTGRNEQFF.

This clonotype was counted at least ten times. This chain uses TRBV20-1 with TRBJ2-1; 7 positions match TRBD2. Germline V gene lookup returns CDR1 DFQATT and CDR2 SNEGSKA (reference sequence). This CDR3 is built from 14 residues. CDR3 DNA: TGCAGCCCGTCTGCTAGCGGCCACTGGAATGAGCAGTTCTTC. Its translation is CSPSASGHWNEQFF.

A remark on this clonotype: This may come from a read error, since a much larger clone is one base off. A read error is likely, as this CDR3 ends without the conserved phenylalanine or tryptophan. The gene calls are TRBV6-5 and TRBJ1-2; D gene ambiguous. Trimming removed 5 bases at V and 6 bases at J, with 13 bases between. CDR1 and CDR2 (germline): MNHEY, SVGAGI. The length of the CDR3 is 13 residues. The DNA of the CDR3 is TGTGCCAGCAGTATAAGCGGGATCGATGGCTACACCGTC. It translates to CASSISGIDGYTV.

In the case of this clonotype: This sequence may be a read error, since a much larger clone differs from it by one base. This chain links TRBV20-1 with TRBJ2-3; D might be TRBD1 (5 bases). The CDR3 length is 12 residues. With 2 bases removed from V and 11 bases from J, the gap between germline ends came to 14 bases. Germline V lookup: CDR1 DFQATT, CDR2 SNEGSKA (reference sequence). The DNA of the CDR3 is TGCAGTGCTAGATGGCAGGGTCCTAAGCAGTATTTT. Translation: CSARWQGPKQYF.

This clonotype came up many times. The CDR3 bases are TGCAGTGCTAGCGGGAGACAGTCTGGCACAGATACGCAGTATTTT. Encoded protein: CSASGRQSGTDTQYF. V usage is TRBV20-1 and J usage is TRBJ2-3; D perhaps matches TRBD2 (6 bases). Germline V gene lookup returns CDR1 DFQATT and CDR2 SNEGSKA (reference sequence). The CDR3 is 15 residues long. The V end lost 3 bases, the J end lost 1 base, and 14 bases lay between the germline ends.

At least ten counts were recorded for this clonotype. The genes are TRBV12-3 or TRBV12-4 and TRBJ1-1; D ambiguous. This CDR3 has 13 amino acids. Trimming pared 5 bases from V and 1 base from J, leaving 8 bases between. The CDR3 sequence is CASSPPKNTEAFF. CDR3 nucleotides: TGTGCCAGCAGTCCGCCAAAGAACACTGAAGCTTTCTTT.

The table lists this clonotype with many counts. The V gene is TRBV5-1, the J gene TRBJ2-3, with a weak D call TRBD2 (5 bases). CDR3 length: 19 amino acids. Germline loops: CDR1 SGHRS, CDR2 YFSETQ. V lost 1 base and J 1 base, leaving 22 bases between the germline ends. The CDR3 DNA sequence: TGCGCCAGCAGCTTGCGGGGTGGATCGGCGCCACCTGGCACAGATACGCAGTATTTT. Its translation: CASSLRGGSAPPGTDTQYF. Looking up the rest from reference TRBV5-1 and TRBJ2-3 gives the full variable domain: KAGVTQTPRYLIKTRGQQVTLSCSPISGHRSVSWYQQTPGQGLQFLFEYFSETQRNKGNFPGRFSGRQFSNSRSEMNVSTLELGDSALYLCASSLRGGSAPPGTDTQYFGPGTRLTVL.

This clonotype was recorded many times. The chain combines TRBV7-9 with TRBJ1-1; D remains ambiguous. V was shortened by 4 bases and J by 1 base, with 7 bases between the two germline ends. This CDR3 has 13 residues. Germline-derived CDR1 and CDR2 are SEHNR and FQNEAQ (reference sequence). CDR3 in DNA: TGTGCCAGCAGCTCCTCAGGGAACACTGAAGCTTTCTTT. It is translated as CASSSSGNTEAFF.

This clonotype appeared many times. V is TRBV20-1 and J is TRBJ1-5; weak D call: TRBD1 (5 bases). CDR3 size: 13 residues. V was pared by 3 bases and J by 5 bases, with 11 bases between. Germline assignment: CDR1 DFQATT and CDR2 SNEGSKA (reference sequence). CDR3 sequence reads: CSASAGMDQPQHF. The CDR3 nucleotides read TGCAGTGCTAGCGCAGGGATGGATCAGCCCCAGCATTTT.

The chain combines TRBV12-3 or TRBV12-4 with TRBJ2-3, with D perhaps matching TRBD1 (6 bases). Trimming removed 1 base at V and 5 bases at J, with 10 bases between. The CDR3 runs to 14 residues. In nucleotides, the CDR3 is TGTGCCAGCAGTTTAGGGACAGCGCGAGATACGCAGTATTTT. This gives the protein CASSLGTARDTQYF.

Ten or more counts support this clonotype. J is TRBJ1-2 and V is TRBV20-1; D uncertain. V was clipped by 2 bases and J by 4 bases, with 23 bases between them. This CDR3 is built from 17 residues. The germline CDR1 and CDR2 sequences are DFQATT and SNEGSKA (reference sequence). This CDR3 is CSARLDPSDRSFYGYTF. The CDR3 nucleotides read TGCAGTGCTAGACTGGACCCGTCGGACCGAAGTTTCTATGGCTACACCTTC.

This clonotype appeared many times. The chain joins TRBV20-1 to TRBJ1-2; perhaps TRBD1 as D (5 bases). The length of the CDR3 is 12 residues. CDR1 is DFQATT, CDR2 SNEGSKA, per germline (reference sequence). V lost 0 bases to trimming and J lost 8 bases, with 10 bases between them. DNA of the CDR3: TGCAGTGCTAGAGACAGGGAATACGGCTACACCTTC. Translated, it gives CSARDREYGYTF.

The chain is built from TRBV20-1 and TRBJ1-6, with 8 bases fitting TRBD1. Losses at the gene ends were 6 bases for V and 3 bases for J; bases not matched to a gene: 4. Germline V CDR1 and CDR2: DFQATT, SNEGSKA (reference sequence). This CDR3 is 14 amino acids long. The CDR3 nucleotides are TGCAGTGCCCCAGGGGGCAGCTATAATTCACCCCTCCACTTT. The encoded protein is CSAPGGSYNSPLHF.